The clone carrying this TCR beta chain was seen at least ten times. Its target is unknown. Unique molecular identifiers were incorporated during preparation of the TCRbeta library. TCRdb ran MiXCR on the PCR reads and lists one entry per CDR3 protein. The table has about 200,000 distinct CDR3 sequences, approximately 7% seen once; the top ten hold just over 5.5%. This entry is derived from a study of T-cell reconstitution after alpha-beta-depleted transplantation in children. Points from the study as a whole: Most T-cell counts and diversity one year after the transplant came from T cells that were newly produced. By about two months after transplant, alpha-beta T cells reportedly arose from several hundred graft clones that had expanded. For some patients, TCRbeta diversity was high at day 60 because of recipient T cells and thymic progenitors that survived.

V was clipped by 4 bases and J by 7 bases, with 15 bases between them. The CDR3 consists of 14 residues. Germline V gives CDR1 SGHKS, CDR2 YYEKEE (reference sequence). The starting material was PBMCs, obtained before TCRalphabeta/CD19-depleted stem cell transplant. This chain connects TRBV5-5 to TRBJ2-1; D remains unclear. The sequence was collected from a boy younger than 10 with acute lymphoblastic leukemia, due to receive a stem cell transplant. CDR3 DNA sequence: TGTGCCAGCAGCCGTTCCGATGGCGGAAATGAGCAGTTCTTC. Protein product: CASSRSDGGNEQFF.